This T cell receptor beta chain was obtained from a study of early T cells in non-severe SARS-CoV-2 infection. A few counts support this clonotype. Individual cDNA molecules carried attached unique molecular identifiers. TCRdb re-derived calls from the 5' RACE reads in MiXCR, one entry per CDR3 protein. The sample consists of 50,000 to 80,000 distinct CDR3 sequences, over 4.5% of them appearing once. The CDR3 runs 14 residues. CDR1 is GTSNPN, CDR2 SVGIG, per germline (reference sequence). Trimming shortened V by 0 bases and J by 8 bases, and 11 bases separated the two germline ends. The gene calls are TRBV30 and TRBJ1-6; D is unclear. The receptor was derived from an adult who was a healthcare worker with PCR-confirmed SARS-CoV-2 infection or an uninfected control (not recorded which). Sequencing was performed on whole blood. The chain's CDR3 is CAWSVRGRDSPLHF. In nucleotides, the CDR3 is TGTGCCTGGAGTGTACGAGGGCGCGATTCACCCCTCCACTTT.